These 14 T cell receptor beta chains share one sample of origin, sequenced in a study of T cell repertoires in cytomegalovirus infection. TCRdb used MiXCR to reprocess the reads, holding one entry per CDR3 protein. The sample holds roughly 190,000 distinct CDR3 sequences, less than 9.5% seen once. The sample was PBMCs. These receptor sequences come from a human donor in good health (CMV status not recorded). Some clones in this sample may be carry-over from other donors' samples.

Ten or more counts support this clonotype. The chain uses TRBV11-2 and TRBJ1-6; 7 bases map to TRBD1. Germline V gene data show CDR1 as SGHAT and CDR2 as FQNNGV. The CDR3 has 17 amino acids. Trimming cost V 5 bases and J 2 bases; bases outside gene matches: 9. The CDR3 DNA follows: TGTGCCAGCAGCCCCAGGACAGGCCCAACCTATAATTCACCCCTCCACTTT. Translation: CASSPRTGPTYNSPLHF.

The sample holds many counts of this clonotype. V usage is TRBV10-3 and J usage is TRBJ2-7; the D call may be TRBD1 or TRBD2 (5 bases each). The CDR3 is made up of 16 amino acids. Germline CDR1 ENHRY, CDR2 SYGVKD. The germline V and J ends were trimmed by 6 bases and 0 bases, with 18 bases remaining between them. CDR3 DNA sequence: TGTGCCATCAGGGCTAAGAATGAGGGGAGCTCCTACGAGCAGTACTTC. It specifies CAIRAKNEGSSYEQYF.

This clonotype was seen many times. This chain uses TRBV7-2 with TRBJ2-1; TRBD2 matches 7 bases. The V gene's germline CDR1 is SGHTA and CDR2 FQGNSA. Germline trimming cut 1 base from V and 7 bases from J; bases unmatched to any gene: 13. CDR3 size: 17 residues. The CDR3 sequence: CASSLGVAAGAQNEQFF. In DNA, the CDR3 is TGTGCCAGCAGCTTAGGGGTAGCGGCGGGAGCCCAAAATGAGCAGTTCTTC.

V usage is TRBV27 and J usage is TRBJ1-2; D uncertain. The germline V and J ends were trimmed by 3 bases and 2 bases, with 7 bases remaining between them. The CDR3 has 13 amino acids. Germline V gene data show CDR1 as MNHEY and CDR2 as SMNVEV (reference sequence). The CDR3 region is CASSLRQNYGYTF. The CDR3 nucleotides read TGTGCCAGCAGTTTGCGGCAAAACTATGGCTACACCTTC.

The chain joins TRBV5-4 to TRBJ1-4; D gene uncertain. V lost 7 bases and J 0 bases, leaving 7 bases between the germline ends. This CDR3 region has 13 residues. Germline CDR1 reads SGHNT; CDR2 reads YYREEE (reference sequence). CDR3 residues: CASGSATNEKLFF. Written as DNA, the CDR3 is TGTGCCAGCGGGAGCGCAACTAATGAAAAACTGTTTTTT.

This clonotype was detected a few times. The rearrangement links TRBV29-1 to TRBJ1-1; D gene uncertain. The CDR3 runs 13 residues. Germline CDR1 SQVTM, CDR2 ANQGSEA. CDR3 bases: TGCAGTGCCCTAGGGCAGCTGAACACTGAAGCTTTCTTT. This gives the protein CSALGQLNTEAFF. The full variable domain, completed using reference TRBV29-1 and TRBJ1-1, is SAVISQKPSRDICQRGTSLTIQCQVDSQVTMMFWYRQQPGQSLTLIATANQGSEATYESGFVIDKFPISRPNLTFSTLTVSNMSPEDSSIYLCSALGQLNTEAFFGQGTRLTVV.

At least ten counts were recorded for this clonotype. The J gene is TRBJ2-5, the V gene TRBV5-6; 8 bases are a match to TRBD2. V gave up 1 base and J gave up 6 bases; unmatched junction bases: 11. The CDR3 spans 16 residues. Germline CDR1 reads SGHDT; CDR2 reads YYEEEE. Written as DNA, the CDR3 is TGTGCCAGCAGCTTGCATCAAGCGGGAGAGCTAAAGACCCAGTACTTC. It codes for CASSLHQAGELKTQYF.

Regarding this clonotype: Mismatch with germline at one junction end may stem from a read error. J is TRBJ1-1 and V is TRBV4-1; a possible D gene is TRBD1 (6 bases). There are 13 residues in the CDR3. CDR1 is MGHRA and CDR2 is YSYEKL in the germline V gene. The CDR3 sequence: CPSSQPRGQSAFF. Here the CDR3 DNA reads TGCCCCAGCAGCCAACCCCGGGGGCAGTCGGCTTTCTTT.

As concerns this clonotype: Its ends do not fully match the called genes, so a read error is possible. The rearrangement links TRBV19 to TRBJ1-5; unclear D gene. The CDR3 sequence is 13 residues long. CDR1 and CDR2 from the germline V gene are LNHDA and SQIVND (reference sequence). CDR3 sequence reads: CTSAPSSNQPQHF. CDR3 DNA sequence: TGTACCAGTGCCCCGAGTAGCAATCAGCCCCAGCATTTT. The complete variable domain, with remaining parts taken from reference TRBV19 and TRBJ1-5, reads DGGITQSPKYLFRKEGQNVTLSCEQNLNHDAMYWYRQDPGQGLRLIYYSQIVNDFQKGDIAEGYSVSREKKESFPLTVTSAQKNPTAFYLCTSAPSSNQPQHFGDGTRLSIL.

Ten or more counts support this clonotype. V usage is TRBV4-1 and J usage is TRBJ1-6, with TRBD1 matching over 7 bases. Trimming took 0 bases from V and 5 from J; bases not matched to a gene: 10. The germline V gene encodes CDR1 MGHRA and CDR2 YSYEKL. The CDR3 consists of 18 residues. CDR3 in DNA: TGCGCCAGCAGCCAAGAGCCCAGGGGGACAGCCGATAATTCACCCCTCCACTTT. Its protein product is CASSQEPRGTADNSPLHF.

This clonotype was picked up many times. DNA for the CDR3: TGTGCCACCAGCAGCGCCTCTCTTGACATGGAACCTTCCTACGAGCAGTACTTC. This translates into CATSSASLDMEPSYEQYF. The gene calls are TRBV15 and TRBJ2-7; no firm D call. Trimming removed 3 bases from V and 1 base from J, with 22 bases in between. Per the germline V gene, CDR1 is LNHNV and CDR2 is YYDKDF (reference sequence). The CDR3 is 18 residues long.

The chain joins TRBV2 to TRBJ1-6; the D gene is possibly TRBD1 (6 bases). The CDR3 has 13 amino acids. Per the germline V gene, CDR1 is SNHLY and CDR2 is FYNNEI. The germline V and J ends were trimmed by 5 bases and 10 bases, with 12 bases remaining between them. The CDR3 coding sequence is TGTGCCAGCAGTTGGAACAGGGTATCACCCCTCCACTTT. Translating gives CASSWNRVSPLHF.

This clonotype was observed a few times. This chain joins TRBV24-1 and TRBJ2-3, with D perhaps matching TRBD2 (6 bases). CDR1 and CDR2 (germline): KGHDR, SFDVKD. V was clipped by 1 base and J by 4 bases, with 14 bases between them. This CDR3 contains 16 residues. The CDR3 DNA sequence: TGTGCCACCAGTGATTTCGCGGGGCCGGGCGCAGATACGCAGTATTTT. Protein: CATSDFAGPGADTQYF.

The CDR3 protein is CARLLARDRGTSANQETQYF. The CDR3 DNA follows: TGTGCCAGACTTCTAGCCCGGGACAGGGGGACTAGCGCGAACCAAGAGACCCAGTACTTC. J is TRBJ2-5 and V is TRBV28; D might be TRBD1 (11 bases). V lost 9 bases and J lost 0, with 32 bases in between. The CDR3 has 20 residues. CDR1 MDHEN and CDR2 SYDVKM come from the germline V gene.